This T cell receptor beta chain was identified in a study of cytomegalovirus exposure and HLA in healthy donors. Study outcomes and limitations: The productive fraction for most TCR beta V segments was about 87% or about 30% in an earlier analysis. Researchers counted 180 or so TCR beta chains as cytomegalovirus-associated.

The PCR had 60 Vbeta and 13 Jbeta primers. Sequencing used immunoSEQ multiplex PCR; TCRdb keeps in-frame clones, though not all of them. The listing records under 70,000 clones. About this clone: Antigen specificity is unknown.

V was pared by 6 bases and J by 1 base, with 9 bases of the junction left unmatched. The CDR3 is 17 amino acids. Germline V CDR1 and CDR2: SGHRS, YFSETQ. Healthy individuals who donated bone marrow served as the donors. The sample taken for sequencing was PBMCs. The TCR comes from a man in his fifties or sixties in good health and CMV-seropositive. The J gene is TRBJ2-3, the V gene TRBV5-1; 12 nucleotides align to TRBD2. The CDR3 is CASTPSSGGAGTDTQYF. CDR3 DNA sequence: TGCGCCAGCACTCCTTCTAGCGGGGGGGCCGGCACAGATACGCAGTATTTT.